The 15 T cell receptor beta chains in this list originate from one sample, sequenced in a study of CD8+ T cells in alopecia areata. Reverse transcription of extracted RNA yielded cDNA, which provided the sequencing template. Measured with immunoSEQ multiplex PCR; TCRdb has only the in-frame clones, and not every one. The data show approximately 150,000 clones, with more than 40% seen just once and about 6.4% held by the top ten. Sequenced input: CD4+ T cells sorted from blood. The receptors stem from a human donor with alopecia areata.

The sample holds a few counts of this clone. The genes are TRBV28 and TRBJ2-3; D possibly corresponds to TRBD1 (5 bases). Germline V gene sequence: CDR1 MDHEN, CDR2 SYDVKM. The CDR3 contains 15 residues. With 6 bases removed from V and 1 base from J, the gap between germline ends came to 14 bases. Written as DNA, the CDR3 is TGTGCCAGCAGCCAGGGTGGCCAGCGCACAGATACGCAGTATTTT. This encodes CASSQGGQRTDTQYF.

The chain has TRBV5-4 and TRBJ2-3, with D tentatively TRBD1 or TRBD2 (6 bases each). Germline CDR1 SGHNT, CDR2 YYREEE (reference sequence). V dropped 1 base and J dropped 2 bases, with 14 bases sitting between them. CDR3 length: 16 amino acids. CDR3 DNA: TGTGCCAGCAGCTTGTTTTCCGGGGGCCCCACAGATACGCAGTATTTT. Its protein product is CASSLFSGGPTDTQYF.

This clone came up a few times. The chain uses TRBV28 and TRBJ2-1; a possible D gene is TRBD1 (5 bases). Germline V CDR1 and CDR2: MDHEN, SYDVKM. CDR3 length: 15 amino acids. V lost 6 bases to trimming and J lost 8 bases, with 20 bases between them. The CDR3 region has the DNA TGTGCCAGCAGGCAGGGATTTGGGTCGACGTATGAGCAGTTCTTC. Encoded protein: CASRQGFGSTYEQFF.

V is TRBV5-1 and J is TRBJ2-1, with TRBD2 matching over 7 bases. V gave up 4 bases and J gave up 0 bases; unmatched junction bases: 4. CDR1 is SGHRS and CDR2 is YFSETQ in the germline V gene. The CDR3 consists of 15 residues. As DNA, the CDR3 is TGCGCCAGCAGCCAAACTAGCGTCTCCTACAATGAGCAGTTCTTC. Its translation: CASSQTSVSYNEQFF.

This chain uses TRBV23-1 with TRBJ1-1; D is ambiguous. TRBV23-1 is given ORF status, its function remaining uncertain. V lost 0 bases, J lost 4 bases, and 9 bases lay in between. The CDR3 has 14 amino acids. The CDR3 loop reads CASSQSGGVTEAFF. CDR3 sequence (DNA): TGCGCCAGCAGTCAATCGGGCGGGGTCACTGAAGCTTTCTTT.

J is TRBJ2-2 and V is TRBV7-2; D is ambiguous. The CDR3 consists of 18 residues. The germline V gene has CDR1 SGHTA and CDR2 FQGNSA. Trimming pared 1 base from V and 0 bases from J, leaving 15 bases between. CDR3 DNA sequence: TGTGCCAGCAGCTTAGTAGGCGGTCACCCGGCGAACACCGGGGAGCTGTTTTTT. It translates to CASSLVGGHPANTGELFF. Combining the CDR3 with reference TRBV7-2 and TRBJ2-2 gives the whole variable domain GAGVSQSPSNKVTEKGKDVELRCDPISGHTALYWYRQSLGQGLEFLIYFQGNSAPDKSGLPSDRFSAERTGGSVSTLTIQRTQQEDSAVYLCASSLVGGHPANTGELFFGEGSRLTVL.

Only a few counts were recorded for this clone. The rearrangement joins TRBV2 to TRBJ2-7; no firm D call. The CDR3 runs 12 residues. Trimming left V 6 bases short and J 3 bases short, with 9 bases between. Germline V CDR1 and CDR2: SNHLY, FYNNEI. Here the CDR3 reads CASRLGIYEQYF. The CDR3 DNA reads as TGTGCCAGCAGGTTGGGTATCTACGAGCAGTACTTC.

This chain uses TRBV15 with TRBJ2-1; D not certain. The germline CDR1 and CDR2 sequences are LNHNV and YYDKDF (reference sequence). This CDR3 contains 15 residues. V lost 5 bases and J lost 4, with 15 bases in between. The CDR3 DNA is TGTGCCACCAGCTTCTTTTTGGAGCCTTACAATGAGCAGTTCTTC. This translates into CATSFFLEPYNEQFF.

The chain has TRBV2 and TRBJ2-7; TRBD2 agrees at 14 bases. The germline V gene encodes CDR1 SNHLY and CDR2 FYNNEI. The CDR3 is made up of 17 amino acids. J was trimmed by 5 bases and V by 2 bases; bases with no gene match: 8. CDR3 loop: CASSERGLAGVVHEQYF. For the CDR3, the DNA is TGTGCCAGCAGTGAAAGGGGACTAGCGGGAGTAGTCCACGAGCAGTACTTC.

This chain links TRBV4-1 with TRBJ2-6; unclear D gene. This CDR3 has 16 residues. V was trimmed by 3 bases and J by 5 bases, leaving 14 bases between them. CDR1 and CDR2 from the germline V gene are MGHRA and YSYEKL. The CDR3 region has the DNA TGCGCCAGCAGCCAGAACCCTAGTCTTCGGGCCAACGTCCTGACTTTC. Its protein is CASSQNPSLRANVLTF.

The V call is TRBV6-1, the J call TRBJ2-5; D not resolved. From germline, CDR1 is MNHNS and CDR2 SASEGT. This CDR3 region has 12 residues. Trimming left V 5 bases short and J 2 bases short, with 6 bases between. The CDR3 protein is CASSWGQETQYF. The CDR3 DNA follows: TGTGCCAGCAGTTGGGGTCAAGAGACCCAGTACTTC.

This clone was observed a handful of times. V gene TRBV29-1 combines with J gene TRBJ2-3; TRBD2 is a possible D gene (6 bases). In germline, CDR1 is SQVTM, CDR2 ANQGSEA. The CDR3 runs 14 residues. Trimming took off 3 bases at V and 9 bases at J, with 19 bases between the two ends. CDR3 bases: TGCAGCGTTGATGGTGGAGGGAGAGGAGAGACGCAGTATTTT. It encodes CSVDGGGRGETQYF.

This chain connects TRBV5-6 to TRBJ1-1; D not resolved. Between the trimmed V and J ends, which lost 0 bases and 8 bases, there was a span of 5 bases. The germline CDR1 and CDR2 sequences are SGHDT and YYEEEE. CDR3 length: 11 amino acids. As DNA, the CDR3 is TGTGCCAGCAGCTTGGGAGGGGAAGCTTTCTTT. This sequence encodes CASSLGGEAFF.

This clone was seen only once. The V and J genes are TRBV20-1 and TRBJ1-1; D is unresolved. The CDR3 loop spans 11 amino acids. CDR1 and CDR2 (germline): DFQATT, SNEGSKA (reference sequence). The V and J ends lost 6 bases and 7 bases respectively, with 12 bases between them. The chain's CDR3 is CSAGRIGEAFF. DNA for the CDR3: TGCAGTGCAGGGCGGATAGGTGAAGCTTTCTTT.

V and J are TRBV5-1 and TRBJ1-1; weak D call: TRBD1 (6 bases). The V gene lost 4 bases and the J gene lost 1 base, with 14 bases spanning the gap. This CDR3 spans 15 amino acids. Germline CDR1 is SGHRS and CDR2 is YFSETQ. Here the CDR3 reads CASSLLGTKNTEAFF. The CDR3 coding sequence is TGCGCCAGCAGCCTTCTAGGGACAAAGAACACTGAAGCTTTCTTT.